Listed below are T cell receptor beta chains from one sample, sequenced in a study of shared clonotypes between healthy human individuals. TCRdb keeps only in-frame clones here, not all; method: immunoSEQ multiplex PCR. The data hold some 2 million clones, with around 96% observed a single time. The sequencing sample was made of naive CD8+ T cells sorted from blood. Receptors originate from a young man in good health. Both conserved end residues are part of each CDR3. Each record gives: clone size, J gene, D gene, V gene, CDR3 DNA, CDR3 protein. D genes are given only for firm matches. Clone size is stated in some rows and not others, as once, few, many or a class when expanded.

clone_size: NA; j_call: TRBJ2-7; d_call: NA; v_call: TRBV4-3; cdr3_nt: TGCGCCAGCAGCCAAGAGGGCGGACAACAGGAGCAGTACTTC; cdr3_aa: CASSQEGGQQEQYF
clone_size: NA; j_call: TRBJ2-3; d_call: TRBD2; v_call: TRBV11-2; cdr3_nt: TGTGCCAGCAGCTTAGGTGACTGGACTAGCGGGAGGGGAACAGATACGCAGTATTTT; cdr3_aa: CASSLGDWTSGRGTDTQYF
clone_size: NA; j_call: TRBJ1-1; d_call: TRBD1; v_call: TRBV7-6; cdr3_nt: TGTGCCAGCAGCTTAGCGGACAGGGACCACACTGAAGCTTTCTTT; cdr3_aa: CASSLADRDHTEAFF
clone_size: NA; j_call: TRBJ2-1; d_call: NA; v_call: TRBV6-5; cdr3_nt: TGTGCCAGCAGTTACATTCCGGCCTACAATGAGCAGTTCTTC; cdr3_aa: CASSYIPAYNEQFF
clone_size: NA; j_call: TRBJ1-4; d_call: TRBD1; v_call: TRBV7-9; cdr3_nt: TGTGCCAGCAGCTTTACAGGGGGCGGAGATGAAAAACTGTTTTTT; cdr3_aa: CASSFTGGGDEKLFF
clone_size: once; j_call: TRBJ2-3; d_call: NA; v_call: TRBV5-4; cdr3_nt: TGTGCCAGCAGCTTGGCCCTGGGGAGCGGGTACTTTGATACGCAGTATTTT; cdr3_aa: CASSLALGSGYFDTQYF
clone_size: NA; j_call: TRBJ1-5; d_call: NA; v_call: TRBV15; cdr3_nt: TGTGCCACCAGCACACTCAATCAGCCCCAGCATTTT; cdr3_aa: CATSTLNQPQHF
clone_size: NA; j_call: TRBJ2-7; d_call: NA; v_call: TRBV5-6; cdr3_nt: TGTGCCAGCAGCTGGACAGTATCCCACGAGCAGTACTTC; cdr3_aa: CASSWTVSHEQYF
clone_size: NA; j_call: TRBJ1-1; d_call: NA; v_call: TRBV28; cdr3_nt: TGTGCCAGCAGTTTTGACCGGGGGGGTACTGAAGCTTTCTTT; cdr3_aa: CASSFDRGGTEAFF
clone_size: NA; j_call: TRBJ2-1; d_call: TRBD2; v_call: TRBV2; cdr3_nt: TGTGCCAGCAGTGAATTGACTAGCACCTACAATGAGCAGTTCTTC; cdr3_aa: CASSELTSTYNEQFF
clone_size: NA; j_call: TRBJ2-1; d_call: NA; v_call: TRBV27; cdr3_nt: TGTGCCAGCAGTTCCCCTTTCGTTGGTGGGTCCAATGAGCAGTTCTTC; cdr3_aa: CASSSPFVGGSNEQFF
clone_size: NA; j_call: TRBJ2-3; d_call: TRBD1; v_call: TRBV9; cdr3_nt: TGTGCCAGCAGCGTAGTCCACACCGACAGGGGCTGGGACAGCACAGATACGCAGTATTTT; cdr3_aa: CASSVVHTDRGWDSTDTQYF
clone_size: NA; j_call: TRBJ2-3; d_call: TRBD2; v_call: TRBV5-1; cdr3_nt: TGCGCCAGCAGCTTCGTAGCGGGAGAGGGGCTCACAGATACGCAGTATTTT; cdr3_aa: CASSFVAGEGLTDTQYF
clone_size: NA; j_call: TRBJ2-3; d_call: NA; v_call: TRBV7-9; cdr3_nt: TGTGCCAGCAGCACCAGGACTATGAGCACAGATACGCAGTATTTT; cdr3_aa: CASSTRTMSTDTQYF
clone_size: NA; j_call: TRBJ2-1; d_call: NA; v_call: TRBV27; cdr3_nt: TGTGCCAGCAGTCTGAGGCAGGCTGACAATGAGCAGTTCTTC; cdr3_aa: CASSLRQADNEQFF
clone_size: NA; j_call: TRBJ1-1; d_call: NA; v_call: TRBV6-6; cdr3_nt: TGTGCCAGCAGTTTCTTGGACAGTCCGAACACTGAAGCTTTCTTT; cdr3_aa: CASSFLDSPNTEAFF
clone_size: NA; j_call: TRBJ2-7; d_call: NA; v_call: TRBV28; cdr3_nt: TGTGCCAGCAGTTTTAGCACCGCCTACGAGCAGTACTTC; cdr3_aa: CASSFSTAYEQYF
clone_size: NA; j_call: TRBJ2-3; d_call: NA; v_call: TRBV11-2; cdr3_nt: TGTGCCAGCAGCCCCAGGGAGGTCACAGATACGCAGTATTTT; cdr3_aa: CASSPREVTDTQYF
clone_size: NA; j_call: TRBJ2-5; d_call: NA; v_call: TRBV5-1; cdr3_nt: TGCGCCAGCAGCGTTCAAGGACTGTTACAGGAGACCCAGTACTTC; cdr3_aa: CASSVQGLLQETQYF
clone_size: NA; j_call: TRBJ2-7; d_call: TRBD1; v_call: TRBV5-4; cdr3_nt: TGTGCCAGCAGCTTGGGACAGGGCCAAGTCAACGAGCAGTACTTC; cdr3_aa: CASSLGQGQVNEQYF
clone_size: NA; j_call: TRBJ2-7; d_call: NA; v_call: TRBV5-6; cdr3_nt: TGTGCCAGCAGCCCCATTCGGAGCTCCTACGAGCAGTACTTC; cdr3_aa: CASSPIRSSYEQYF
clone_size: NA; j_call: TRBJ2-7; d_call: NA; v_call: TRBV5-1; cdr3_nt: TGCGCCAGCAGCTTGGCGGGGTCCCTTCGGGGCTACGAGCAGTACTTC; cdr3_aa: CASSLAGSLRGYEQYF
clone_size: NA; j_call: TRBJ1-1; d_call: TRBD1; v_call: TRBV2; cdr3_nt: TGTGCCAGGGACAGGGTGAACACTGAAGCTTTCTTT; cdr3_aa: CARDRVNTEAFF
clone_size: NA; j_call: TRBJ1-2; d_call: NA; v_call: TRBV6-6; cdr3_nt: TGTGCCAGCAGGGAACAGTCAGAGGTAGATTCTTATGGCTACACCTTC; cdr3_aa: CASREQSEVDSYGYTF
clone_size: NA; j_call: TRBJ2-7; d_call: TRBD1; v_call: TRBV7-6; cdr3_nt: TGTGCCAGCAGCTCCCCGGGACAGGGTGGCGAGCAGTACTTC; cdr3_aa: CASSSPGQGGEQYF
clone_size: NA; j_call: TRBJ2-7; d_call: TRBD1; v_call: TRBV13; cdr3_nt: TGTGCCAGCAGCCCTGGACAGGGAGTACCCCCCTACGAGCAGTACTTC; cdr3_aa: CASSPGQGVPPYEQYF
clone_size: NA; j_call: TRBJ2-3; d_call: TRBD2; v_call: TRBV13; cdr3_nt: TGTGCCAGCAGCAAACGACTAGCGGGAGTCAGTTTCCTAGATACGCAGTATTTT; cdr3_aa: CASSKRLAGVSFLDTQYF
clone_size: NA; j_call: TRBJ1-1; d_call: NA; v_call: TRBV10-1; cdr3_nt: TGCGCCAGGGCAAAAGGCCTGAACACTGAAGCTTTCTTT; cdr3_aa: CARAKGLNTEAFF
clone_size: NA; j_call: TRBJ2-2; d_call: TRBD2; v_call: TRBV19; cdr3_nt: TGTGCCAGTAGTATAAATGCGGGAGGATCTTCAGGGGAGCTGTTTTTT; cdr3_aa: CASSINAGGSSGELFF
clone_size: NA; j_call: TRBJ2-7; d_call: TRBD2; v_call: TRBV9; cdr3_nt: TGTGCCAGCAGCGTGACGGGAGGGTCTACCTACGAGCAGTACTTC; cdr3_aa: CASSVTGGSTYEQYF
clone_size: NA; j_call: TRBJ1-5; d_call: NA; v_call: TRBV4-1; cdr3_nt: TGCGCCAGCAGCCTAAGGTCCGGGGGCAATCAGCCCCAGCATTTT; cdr3_aa: CASSLRSGGNQPQHF
clone_size: once; j_call: TRBJ2-5; d_call: NA; v_call: TRBV7-7; cdr3_nt: TGTGCTAGCAGCTTATGGGGAATCCAAGAGACCCAGTACTTC; cdr3_aa: CASSLWGIQETQYF
clone_size: NA; j_call: TRBJ1-2; d_call: TRBD1; v_call: TRBV13; cdr3_nt: TGTGCCAGCAGCTCTTTTTCGGGACAGGGACTCCTTAACTATGGCTACACCTTC; cdr3_aa: CASSSFSGQGLLNYGYTF
clone_size: NA; j_call: TRBJ2-1; d_call: NA; v_call: TRBV6-5; cdr3_nt: TGTGCCAGCAGCTCGGGACACTACAATGAGCAGTTCTTC; cdr3_aa: CASSSGHYNEQFF
clone_size: NA; j_call: TRBJ1-5; d_call: NA; v_call: TRBV5-6; cdr3_nt: TGTGCCAGCAGCTGGTGGGGGTCGGCTCAGCCCCAGCATTTT; cdr3_aa: CASSWWGSAQPQHF
clone_size: NA; j_call: TRBJ2-2; d_call: TRBD1; v_call: TRBV5-8; cdr3_nt: TGTGCCAGCAGCTCCGGGACAGGGGGCATGACCGGGGAGCTGTTTTTT; cdr3_aa: CASSSGTGGMTGELFF
clone_size: NA; j_call: TRBJ2-4; d_call: NA; v_call: TRBV13; cdr3_nt: TGTGCCAGCAGCTTGCGAGAGGCTGTCAAAAACATTCAGTACTTC; cdr3_aa: CASSLREAVKNIQYF
clone_size: NA; j_call: TRBJ2-1; d_call: NA; v_call: TRBV11-2; cdr3_nt: TGTGCCAGCAGCTTAGGCCCGGTGGGGCACCGGAATGAGCAGTTCTTC; cdr3_aa: CASSLGPVGHRNEQFF
clone_size: NA; j_call: TRBJ2-7; d_call: NA; v_call: TRBV6-1; cdr3_nt: TGTGCCAGCATCGGAAGCTTGCCATCCTACGAGCAGTACTTC; cdr3_aa: CASIGSLPSYEQYF
clone_size: NA; j_call: TRBJ2-2; d_call: NA; v_call: TRBV6-1; cdr3_nt: TGTGCCAGCAGTCGGGATTCCTCGGCCGGGGAGCTGTTTTTT; cdr3_aa: CASSRDSSAGELFF
clone_size: once; j_call: TRBJ1-2; d_call: TRBD1; v_call: TRBV27; cdr3_nt: TGTGCCAGCAGTTTAAGGCGGGACAGTATCTATGGCTACACCTTC; cdr3_aa: CASSLRRDSIYGYTF
clone_size: NA; j_call: TRBJ2-7; d_call: NA; v_call: TRBV7-9; cdr3_nt: TGTGCCAGCAGCCACGATGAATACGAGCAGTACTTC; cdr3_aa: CASSHDEYEQYF
clone_size: NA; j_call: TRBJ2-3; d_call: NA; v_call: TRBV7-3; cdr3_nt: TGTGCCAGCAGTTCTCAGGGGCCAGATACGCAGTATTTT; cdr3_aa: CASSSQGPDTQYF
clone_size: NA; j_call: TRBJ1-2; d_call: TRBD1; v_call: TRBV27; cdr3_nt: TGTGCCAGCAGTCCATTGTTGGGACAGTTTGCGCGCTACACCTTC; cdr3_aa: CASSPLLGQFARYTF
clone_size: NA; j_call: TRBJ2-7; d_call: NA; v_call: TRBV5-1; cdr3_nt: TGCGCCAGCAGCTTTGGGGGCCCATCCTACGAGCAGTACTTC; cdr3_aa: CASSFGGPSYEQYF
clone_size: NA; j_call: TRBJ1-5; d_call: TRBD1; v_call: TRBV29-1; cdr3_nt: TGCAGCGTTCAAACAGGGGGGTTCGGTCAGCCCCAGCATTTT; cdr3_aa: CSVQTGGFGQPQHF
clone_size: NA; j_call: TRBJ1-2; d_call: TRBD1; v_call: TRBV28; cdr3_nt: TGTGCCAGCAGGGTAACAGGGGTCAACAGAGGATATGGCTACACCTTC; cdr3_aa: CASRVTGVNRGYGYTF
clone_size: NA; j_call: TRBJ2-7; d_call: NA; v_call: TRBV6-5; cdr3_nt: TGTGCCAGCAGCCTGACAGGCTCCTACGAGCAGTACTTC; cdr3_aa: CASSLTGSYEQYF
clone_size: NA; j_call: TRBJ2-2; d_call: TRBD2; v_call: TRBV11-2; cdr3_nt: TGTGCCAGCAGATTATTAGCGGGTACCGGGGAGCTGTTTTTT; cdr3_aa: CASRLLAGTGELFF
clone_size: NA; j_call: TRBJ1-6; d_call: TRBD1; v_call: TRBV10-3; cdr3_nt: TGTGCCATCAGTCTCCAGGGGGTCCAATATAATTCACCCCTCCACTTT; cdr3_aa: CAISLQGVQYNSPLHF
clone_size: once; j_call: TRBJ1-1; d_call: NA; v_call: TRBV5-6; cdr3_nt: TGTGCCAGCAGCTTTCAGGGCACTGAAGCTTTCTTT; cdr3_aa: CASSFQGTEAFF